The clone carrying this T cell receptor beta chain was seen a few times. What it binds is not known. Deletions cut 5 bases from V and 0 bases from J, with 11 bases between. In germline, CDR1 is MNHNS, CDR2 SASEGT. The CDR3 covers 14 residues. TCRdb used MiXCR to reprocess the 5' RACE reads, holding one entry per CDR3 protein. Among 50,000 to 80,000 distinct CDR3 sequences listed, around a fifth were seen once. Regarding the study as a whole: Tumor Treg TCRs overlapped most with tumor naive CD4+ cells.

Sample: memory CD4+ T cells sorted from a lymph node. Subset defined: memory CD4+ T cells, CD4+CD45RO+CD25-. The clonotype was recovered from a female donor with breast cancer. This chain joins TRBV6-1 and TRBJ2-7; D not certain. Here the CDR3 reads CASSPRATSYEQYF. DNA of the CDR3: TGTGCCAGCAGTCCAAGGGCGACCTCCTACGAGCAGTACTTC.